Listed here are 3 T cell receptor beta chains from one sample, sequenced in a study of blood T cells in healthy people across ages. Using a J-beta primer mix together with a sample-barcoded 5' primer, a second PCR was run for roughly 7 to 11 cycles. TCRdb independently ran MiXCR on the 5' RACE reads; one entry per CDR3 protein. The data contain a few hundred thousand distinct CDR3 sequences, roughly 26% of them singletons. Sequenced: blood. Receptors were obtained from a woman in her 70s in good health.

The chain couples TRBV28 to TRBJ1-5; D is undetermined. The germline V gene encodes CDR1 MDHEN and CDR2 SYDVKM. The CDR3 runs 14 residues. V was cut by 1 base and J by 5 bases, with 9 bases left in between. CDR3 sequence (DNA): TGTGCCAGCAGTTTATTGCAGCGTTATCAGCCCCAGCATTTT. Protein product: CASSLLQRYQPQHF.

The chain recombines TRBV11-2 with TRBJ2-5; D is perhaps TRBD1 (6 bases). The end of the DNA fits TRBJ2-7 better, so the J call may be wrong. The CDR3 runs 16 residues. The germline gives CDR1 SGHAT, CDR2 FQNNGV. In DNA, the CDR3 is TGTGCCAGCAGCTTAGTAGGGACAAACCAGCACTACGAGCAGTACTTC. It yields the protein CASSLVGTNQHYEQYF.

This clonotype was recorded a few times. V gene TRBV4-1 combines with J gene TRBJ1-5, with 7 bases fitting TRBD1. This CDR3 has 16 residues. The V gene end was trimmed by 1 base and the J gene end by 5 bases; junction bases not matched to a gene: 8. Germline values: CDR1 MGHRA, CDR2 YSYEKL. The chain's CDR3 is CASSQVSGGGYQPQHF. CDR3 DNA sequence: TGCGCCAGCAGCCAAGTTTCAGGGGGGGGGTATCAGCCCCAGCATTTT.